Shown below are 13 T cell receptor beta chains from a single sample sequenced in a study of blood T cells in healthy people across ages. A second PCR of about 7 to 12 cycles used a sample-barcoded 5' primer and a J-beta primer mix. TCRdb reprocessed the 5' RACE reads with MiXCR, giving one entry per CDR3 protein. The sample has around 1.1 million distinct CDR3 sequences; around two fifths are singletons. Sequenced input: blood. These receptors all come from a man in his late teens or twenties in good health.

This CDR3 is CASSLAGTGGTEAFF. In nucleotides, the CDR3 is TGTGCCAGCAGTCTTGCCGGGACAGGCGGCACTGAAGCTTTCTTT. This chain links TRBV7-2 with TRBJ1-1, with 8 positions matching TRBD1. The CDR3 length is 15 residues. V shed 6 bases and J 4 bases; nucleotides not matched to a gene: 10. Germline loops: CDR1 SGHTA, CDR2 FQGNSA.

The chain has TRBV4-3 and TRBJ1-1, with 7 nucleotides matching TRBD1. The trim removed 4 bases at V and 1 base at J, leaving 6 bases unmatched. The V gene's germline CDR1 is LGHNA and CDR2 YSLEER. The length of the CDR3 is 15 residues. CDR3 amino acids: CASSLSRDRNTEAFF. For the CDR3, the DNA is TGCGCCAGCAGCCTTTCCCGGGACAGGAACACTGAAGCTTTCTTT.

The chain joins TRBV20-1 to TRBJ1-1; 7 nucleotides align to TRBD1. Looked up from germline, CDR1 is DFQATT and CDR2 is SNEGSKA (reference sequence). The CDR3 is 15 amino acids. J was trimmed by 4 bases and V by 2 bases; bases with no gene match: 10. This CDR3 reads CSARMVGQKATEAFF. As DNA, the CDR3 is TGCAGTGCTAGAATGGTGGGACAGAAGGCCACTGAAGCTTTCTTT.

V gene TRBV27 combines with J gene TRBJ1-1; the match to TRBD1 covers 7 bases. The length of the CDR3 is 13 residues. Trimming cost V 2 bases and J 5 bases; bases outside gene matches: 2. The germline gives CDR1 MNHEY, CDR2 SMNVEV (reference sequence). CDR3 protein: CASSLLRGTEAFF. CDR3 DNA: TGTGCCAGCAGTTTACTCAGGGGGACTGAAGCTTTCTTT.

The chain is built from TRBV20-1 and TRBJ2-5; D possibly corresponds to TRBD2 (5 bases). Trimming removed 1 base at V and 4 bases at J, with 10 bases between. Germline V CDR1 and CDR2: DFQATT, SNEGSKA (reference sequence). This CDR3 has 13 residues. CDR3 protein: CSARVEVGETQYF. The CDR3 DNA reads as TGCAGTGCTAGAGTGGAGGTGGGAGAGACCCAGTACTTC.

The V gene is TRBV9, the J gene TRBJ2-1; D ambiguous. The germline V gene encodes CDR1 SGDLS and CDR2 YYNGEE. This CDR3 is 15 amino acids long. Trimming removed 1 base from V and 2 bases from J, with 10 bases in between. The CDR3 is CASSVSGSPYNEQFF. The CDR3 bases are TGTGCCAGCAGCGTAAGTGGTAGTCCCTACAATGAGCAGTTCTTC. The full variable domain, in which reference TRBV9 and TRBJ2-1 provide the parts outside the CDR3, is DSGVTQTPKHLITATGQRVTLRCSPRSGDLSVYWYQQSLDQGLQFLIQYYNGEERAKGNILERFSAQQFPDLHSELNLSSLELGDSALYFCASSVSGSPYNEQFFGPGTRLTVL.

This clonotype was found a few times. This chain joins TRBV29-1 and TRBJ1-4, with a tentative D call TRBD1 (5 bases). The CDR3 consists of 15 residues. The V gene lost 2 bases and the J gene lost 7 bases, with 17 bases spanning the gap. Per germline, CDR1 SQVTM and CDR2 ANQGSEA. CDR3 amino acids: CSVESIGGTGEKLFF. In DNA form, the CDR3 reads TGCAGCGTTGAATCGATAGGAGGGACGGGTGAAAAACTGTTTTTT.

The chain employs TRBV6-2 or TRBV6-3 and TRBJ1-5; 7 bases are shared with TRBD1. The V gene end was trimmed by 4 bases and the J gene end by 9 bases; junction bases not matched to a gene: 6. Germline loops: CDR1 MNHEY, CDR2 SVGEGT. The CDR3 is 13 residues long. Here the CDR3 DNA reads TGTGCCAGCAGTTCCGGACAGGCGTCGCCCCAGCATTTT. Translation gives CASSSGQASPQHF.

This clonotype was seen only a few times. The rearrangement uses TRBV6-2 or TRBV6-3 and TRBJ1-5; D not resolved. CDR3 size: 15 residues. Trimming left V 4 bases short and J 3 bases short, with 13 bases between. CDR1 and CDR2 (germline): MNHEY, SVGEGT. DNA of the CDR3: TGTGCCAGCAGTTCAACCCGGGCTTCCAATCAGCCCCAGCATTTT. Translating gives CASSSTRASNQPQHF.

The chain joins TRBV27 to TRBJ2-5, with D unresolved. The CDR3 loop spans 13 amino acids. Germline V gives CDR1 MNHEY, CDR2 SMNVEV (reference sequence). Deletions cut 4 bases from V and 2 bases from J, with 8 bases between. The CDR3 DNA follows: TGTGCCAGCAGTTGGGCCGTTCAAGAGACCCAGTACTTC. Its protein product is CASSWAVQETQYF.

This clonotype was picked up many times. The genes are TRBV20-1 and TRBJ2-3; D is unclear. Germline V CDR1 and CDR2: DFQATT, SNEGSKA (reference sequence). The CDR3 is made up of 13 amino acids. V lost 3 bases and J 1 base, leaving 8 bases between the germline ends. The chain's CDR3 is CSASRQGTDTQYF. CDR3 bases: TGCAGTGCTAGTCGGCAGGGCACAGATACGCAGTATTTT.

The CDR3 is CASSFRLAGGNQETQYF. CDR3 nucleotide sequence: TGTGCCAGCAGTTTCCGACTAGCGGGGGGCAACCAAGAGACCCAGTACTTC. The chain combines TRBV27 with TRBJ2-5, with 13 bases identical to TRBD2. J gave up 0 bases and V 3 bases, and 4 bases lay outside the gene matches. The CDR3 runs 17 residues. Germline V lookup: CDR1 MNHEY, CDR2 SMNVEV (reference sequence).

V gene TRBV4-3 combines with J gene TRBJ1-5; 7 bases line up with TRBD1. V shed 0 bases and J 6 bases; nucleotides not matched to a gene: 8. Germline V gene sequence: CDR1 LGHNA, CDR2 YSLEER. CDR3 length equals 16 residues. The CDR3 region has the DNA TGCGCCAGCAGCCAAGATTCGGGAGGGGGCGGTCAGCCCCAGCATTTT. It translates to CASSQDSGGGGQPQHF.